One and the same sample provided the 18 T cell receptor beta chains below, sequenced in a study of cytomegalovirus exposure and HLA in healthy donors. The PCR was carried out with 60 Vbeta primers and 13 Jbeta primers. Libraries were prepared by immunoSEQ multiplex PCR; TCRdb keeps only in-frame clonotypes and omits some of them. Of 170,000 or so clones in the sample, around three quarters were seen once. The sequenced material came from PBMCs. The receptors come from a boy younger than 18 in good health and CMV-seronegative.

This chain uses TRBV30 with TRBJ2-1; 9 bases align to TRBD2. V dropped 3 bases and J dropped 7; count of bases not matched to a gene: 10. Germline-derived CDR1 and CDR2 are GTSNPN and SVGIG (reference sequence). This CDR3 is 15 amino acids long. CDR3 nucleotides: TGTGCCTGGAGGGGGGGCAGCGGGAGGTCAAATGAGCAGTTCTTC. Translating gives CAWRGGSGRSNEQFF.

CDR3 sequence: CASSRQTGISNQPQHF. As DNA, the CDR3 is TGTGCCAGCAGTCGTCAGACGGGTATAAGCAATCAGCCCCAGCATTTT. The V and J genes are TRBV7-8 and TRBJ1-5; D gene ambiguous. From germline, CDR1 is SGHVS and CDR2 FQNEAQ. The CDR3 is 16 amino acids. V lost 6 bases, J lost 1 base, and 16 bases lay in between.

This clone was seen once. This chain joins TRBV5-5 and TRBJ1-2; D is ambiguous. With 3 bases removed from V and 2 bases from J, the gap between germline ends came to 14 bases. CDR1 is SGHKS, CDR2 YYEKEE, per germline (reference sequence). The CDR3 runs 15 residues. CDR3: CASSSPSSGNYGYTF. The CDR3, as DNA: TGTGCCAGCAGCTCACCTAGCTCGGGGAACTATGGCTACACCTTC.

This clone was seen only a few times. CDR3 coding DNA: TGCGCCAGCAGTCACCCAAGGACGGGGAAAAGGATGGCTTTCTTT. Translating gives CASSHPRTGKRMAFF. The chain is built from TRBV23-1 and TRBJ1-1; no clear D gene. TRBV23-1 is an open reading frame whose function is uncertain. This CDR3 spans 15 amino acids. With 3 bases removed from V and 11 bases from J, the gap between germline ends came to 22 bases.

CDR3 nucleotides: TGTGCCAGCAGCGTAAGCCCCGGGACAATCTACGAGCAGTACTTC. This sequence encodes CASSVSPGTIYEQYF. V gene TRBV9 combines with J gene TRBJ2-7; perhaps TRBD1 as D (6 bases). The CDR3 covers 15 residues. Trimming took off 1 base at V and 3 bases at J, with 14 bases between the two ends. Looked up from germline, CDR1 is SGDLS and CDR2 is YYNGEE.

J is TRBJ1-2 and V is TRBV5-1; possibly TRBD1 for D (5 bases). Germline-derived CDR1 and CDR2 are SGHRS and YFSETQ. The CDR3 is 16 amino acids. Trimming pared 3 bases from V and 2 bases from J, leaving 17 bases between. The DNA of the CDR3 is TGCGCCAGCAGCTACAACGGCGGCGGGGCGAACTATGGCTACACCTTC. Protein product: CASSYNGGGANYGYTF.

The V gene is TRBV7-9, the J gene TRBJ1-1, with 9 nucleotides matching TRBD1. The J segment lost 4 bases and the V segment lost 4 bases, leaving 19 bases of the junction unmatched. Germline CDR1 reads SEHNR; CDR2 reads FQNEAQ (reference sequence). The CDR3 consists of 19 residues. This CDR3 reads CASSSGQGGGRGISTEAFF. The CDR3 coding sequence is TGTGCCAGCAGCTCGGGACAGGGCGGCGGCCGGGGGATTAGCACTGAAGCTTTCTTT.

This rearrangement joins TRBV5-1 to TRBJ1-3; 7 bases fit TRBD1. The germline V gene has CDR1 SGHRS and CDR2 YFSETQ. V shed 4 bases, J shed 8 bases, and the junction held 12 bases outside the gene matches. CDR3 length: 15 amino acids. DNA for the CDR3: TGCGCCAGCAGCCAAAGCCCTGACAGGGCGGACACCATATATTTT. Translating it yields CASSQSPDRADTIYF.

The CDR3 nucleotides are TGTGCCAGCAGTGATGTAACTAGCGGGAGTAAGGGCGATGAGCAGTTCTTC. Translation gives CASSDVTSGSKGDEQFF. This sequence joins TRBV2 and TRBJ2-1; 11 nucleotides align to TRBD2. The trim removed 3 bases at V and 8 bases at J, leaving 12 bases unmatched. This CDR3 spans 17 amino acids. CDR1 and CDR2 (germline): SNHLY, FYNNEI.

The chain recombines TRBV2 with TRBJ2-3; D perhaps matches TRBD2 (6 bases). V lost 3 bases and J 0 bases, leaving 10 bases between the germline ends. The CDR3 contains 15 residues. The germline gives CDR1 SNHLY, CDR2 FYNNEI. The CDR3 loop is CASSDGGTSTDTQYF. In DNA, the CDR3 is TGTGCCAGCAGTGATGGCGGGACTAGCACAGATACGCAGTATTTT. The full variable domain, in which reference TRBV2 and TRBJ2-3 provide the parts outside the CDR3, is EPEVTQTPSHQVTQMGQEVILRCVPISNHLYFYWYRQILGQKVEFLVSFYNNEISEKSEIFDDQFSVERPDGSNFTLKIRSTKLEDSAMYFCASSDGGTSTDTQYFGPGTRLTVL.

This clone was detected only a few times. This chain connects TRBV2 to TRBJ1-2; TRBD1 might be the D (6 bases). CDR3 length: 15 amino acids. V gave up 7 bases and J gave up 4 bases, with 19 bases separating them. Germline CDR1 reads SNHLY; CDR2 reads FYNNEI. The CDR3 is CASNGGSGAVYGYTF. The CDR3 nucleotides read TGTGCCAGCAACGGAGGTTCAGGGGCGGTCTATGGCTACACCTTC.

The rearrangement uses TRBV9 and TRBJ2-7; D might be TRBD1 (6 bases). From germline, CDR1 is SGDLS and CDR2 YYNGEE. Deletions cut 2 bases from V and 2 bases from J, with 8 bases between. CDR3 size: 13 residues. DNA of the CDR3: TGTGCCAGCAGCGTCGGACAGACCTACGAGCAGTACTTC. Its translation is CASSVGQTYEQYF.

J is TRBJ2-1 and V is TRBV6-1, with a tentative D call TRBD1 (6 bases). The CDR3 sequence is 14 residues long. Trimming removed 5 bases at V and 3 bases at J, with 11 bases between. Germline-derived CDR1 and CDR2 are MNHNS and SASEGT. The CDR3 sequence: CASSRTAIYNEQFF. Here the CDR3 DNA reads TGTGCCAGCAGTAGGACAGCTATCTACAATGAGCAGTTCTTC.

V is TRBV29-1 and J is TRBJ1-2; D ambiguous. V lost 7 bases and J 3 bases, leaving 15 bases between the germline ends. The CDR3 runs to 13 residues. Germline V gene sequence: CDR1 SQVTM, CDR2 ANQGSEA. In nucleotides, the CDR3 is TGCAGCGCCACGGGAGGGCCCGACTATGGCTACACCTTC. It translates to CSATGGPDYGYTF.

V gene TRBV19 combines with J gene TRBJ1-3; tentatively, D is TRBD1 (5 bases). This CDR3 comprises 15 residues. The V end was cut by 5 bases, the J end by 0 bases, with 11 bases between. Looked up from germline, CDR1 is LNHDA and CDR2 is SQIVND (reference sequence). In nucleotides, the CDR3 is TGTGCCAGTAGTCGTCTACAGGACTCTGGAAACACCATATATTTT. Its protein is CASSRLQDSGNTIYF.

The chain links TRBV6-6 to TRBJ1-1; no clear D gene. The CDR3 extends over 14 amino acids. Between the trimmed V and J ends, which lost 2 bases and 4 bases, there was a span of 11 bases. Germline CDR1 and CDR2: MNHNY and SVGAGI (reference sequence). The CDR3: CASSYLGETTEAFF. The CDR3, as DNA: TGTGCCAGCAGTTACCTTGGGGAGACCACTGAAGCTTTCTTT.

The chain is built from TRBV5-6 and TRBJ1-2; TRBD1 matches 8 bases. V lost 2 bases and J lost 6; bases outside the gene matches: 6. The CDR3 contains 14 residues. Germline V gives CDR1 SGHDT, CDR2 YYEEEE. CDR3 DNA sequence: TGTGCCAGCAGCTTAAACAGGGGGAGCGATGGCTACACCTTC. It is translated as CASSLNRGSDGYTF.

The chain employs TRBV9 and TRBJ2-5; 7 nucleotides align to TRBD2. The CDR3 is 12 amino acids. Germline CDR1 SGDLS, CDR2 YYNGEE. J lost 4 bases, V lost 3 bases, and 0 bases had no gene match. The CDR3 nucleotides read TGTGCCAGCAGCGGGGAGGGAGAGACCCAGTACTTC. This gives the protein CASSGEGETQYF.